This TCR beta chain was recovered during a study of T-cell reconstitution after alpha-beta-depleted transplantation in children. The TCRbeta library was prepared with unique molecular identifiers. Each CDR3 protein gets one entry after TCRdb re-called the PCR reads with MiXCR. This repertoire shows 450,000 to 600,000 distinct CDR3 sequences, approximately 20% found once; its top ten account for more than 2.5%. The V and J ends lost 0 bases and 5 bases, in that order; junction bases with no gene match: 6. The CDR3 consists of 16 residues. Germline loops: CDR1 DFQATT, CDR2 SNEGSKA (reference sequence).

Sequenced here: PBMCs from the stem cell graft donor, sampled from the stem cell graft. The chain combines TRBV20-1 with TRBJ2-2; TRBD2 matches 10 bases. This TCR was recovered from a human donor who donated a stem cell graft to a child with acute lymphoblastic leukemia. The CDR3 region has the DNA TGCAGTGCTAGAGATCCCCTAGCGGGAGTTACCGGGGAGCTGTTTTTT. Translation: CSARDPLAGVTGELFF.